The source of this TCR beta chain is a study of blood T cell repertoires in COVID-19. Study in general: The study drew acute and convalescent COVID-19 samples from the United States, Italy and Spain. Sources were T cells, B-cell-depleted T cells, or PBMCs; the material itself was cDNA or gDNA.

Per the original data handling: By means of reference gene primer amplification, nucleated cell counts were estimated. TCRdb's table, derived via immunoSEQ multiplex PCR, lists solely in-frame clones and lacks some. D and trimming come from the DNA, and the V and J calls and clone size come from that table. This sample has roughly 120,000 clones, with 90% found just once. This CDR3 contains 16 residues. Germline V gene lookup returns CDR1 MNHEY and CDR2 SVGAGI. Losses at the gene ends were 2 bases for V and 6 bases for J; bases not matched to a gene: 5. Source material: peripheral blood. V is TRBV6-5 and J is TRBJ2-1, with 12 bases that match TRBD2. This receptor was obtained from a human donor with active COVID-19. The donor label of this sample is uncertain. This CDR3 is CASSYPGLAGSNEQFF. CDR3 sequence (DNA): TGTGCCAGCAGTTACCCCGGACTAGCGGGGAGCAATGAGCAGTTCTTC.